These 26 T cell receptor beta chains came from one sample sequenced in a study of blood T cell repertoires in COVID-19. Data came from immunoSEQ multiplex PCR; TCRdb stores just in-frame clones and leaves some out. The sample has roughly 190,000 clones, roughly three quarters seen once. The sample taken for sequencing was peripheral blood. These receptors all come from a woman aged 45 to 65 with active or convalescent COVID-19.

The DNA for the CDR3 is TGTGCCAGCAGCCTTGGGGTAGCGGGGCAAGAGACCCAGTACTTC. Its translation is CASSLGVAGQETQYF. This rearrangement joins TRBV7-2 to TRBJ2-5, with 8 bases lining up with TRBD2. The length of the CDR3 is 15 residues. The V segment lost 5 bases and the J segment 2 bases; nucleotides outside the gene matches: 7. The germline CDR1 and CDR2 sequences are SGHTA and FQGNSA.

The genes are TRBV28 and TRBJ2-5; D not resolved. The CDR3 totals 11 residues. V lost 6 bases and J 2 bases, leaving 4 bases between the germline ends. Germline V gene data show CDR1 as MDHEN and CDR2 as SYDVKM. DNA for the CDR3: TGTGCCAGCAGAACTCAAGAGACCCAGTACTTC. It specifies CASRTQETQYF.

The genes are TRBV28 and TRBJ2-5, with 8 positions matching TRBD2. V was pared by 5 bases and J by 5 bases, with 16 bases of the junction left unmatched. CDR1 is MDHEN, CDR2 SYDVKM, per germline. The length of the CDR3 is 17 residues. In nucleotides, the CDR3 is TGTGCCAGCAGTCCAAGCGGGAGAGACGGGAGGAGGGAGACCCAGTACTTC. This translates into CASSPSGRDGRRETQYF.

This clone was observed a few times. The gene calls are TRBV6-5 and TRBJ2-2, with 8 bases that match TRBD1. This CDR3 is built from 15 residues. J gave up 4 bases and V 7 bases, and 8 bases lay outside the gene matches. The germline CDR1 and CDR2 sequences are MNHEY and SVGAGI. The CDR3 DNA sequence: TGTGCCAGCACCAAGGACAGGGATGGCACCGGGGAGCTGTTTTTT. Translated, it gives CASTKDRDGTGELFF.

This CDR3 is CASSLSPQGINSPLHF. The CDR3 coding sequence is TGTGCCAGCAGCCTAAGCCCCCAGGGGATCAATTCACCCCTCCACTTT. The rearrangement uses TRBV7-6 and TRBJ1-6; D is possibly TRBD1 (6 bases). The germline V gene encodes CDR1 SGHVS and CDR2 FNYEAQ. CDR3 length: 16 amino acids. V lost 5 bases and J 7 bases, leaving 18 bases between the germline ends.

The chain combines TRBV20-1 with TRBJ1-5; 8 nucleotides align to TRBD1. Germline lookup yields CDR1 DFQATT and CDR2 SNEGSKA (reference sequence). V was clipped by 3 bases and J by 3 bases; unmatched bases: 10. The length of the CDR3 is 16 residues. The CDR3 loop is CSASELGQDFNQPQHF. Here the CDR3 DNA reads TGCAGTGCTAGTGAACTGGGACAGGACTTCAATCAGCCCCAGCATTTT.

This chain joins TRBV3-1 (or the pseudogene TRBV3-2) and TRBJ1-2; maybe TRBD1 (6 bases). CDR3 length: 12 amino acids. Between the trimmed V and J ends, which lost 2 bases and 8 bases, there was a span of 9 bases. Germline values: CDR1 LGHDT, CDR2 YNNKEL (reference sequence). The CDR3 region has the DNA TGTGCCAGCAGCCAAAACAGGGTAGGCTACACCTTC. As protein: CASSQNRVGYTF.

The rearrangement uses TRBV19 and TRBJ2-1, with 10 bases that match TRBD2. Germline V lookup: CDR1 LNHDA, CDR2 SQIVND (reference sequence). Losses at the gene ends were 3 bases for V and 6 bases for J; bases not matched to a gene: 11. CDR3 size: 17 residues. Here the CDR3 DNA reads TGTGCCAGTAGTATTAGGGGAGCGGGGGGGCCCGGCAATGAGCAGTTCTTC. Translating it yields CASSIRGAGGPGNEQFF.

This clone has only a few counts. This chain connects TRBV19 to TRBJ1-6; 7 bases align to TRBD1. Looked up from germline, CDR1 is LNHDA and CDR2 is SQIVND (reference sequence). CDR3 length: 15 residues. V was pared by 7 bases and J by 6 bases, with 9 bases of the junction left unmatched. CDR3 sequence reads: CASKEGALSNSPLHF. CDR3 bases: TGTGCCAGTAAGGAGGGGGCATTAAGTAATTCACCCCTCCACTTT.

The V and J genes are TRBV24-1 and TRBJ1-2; 8 nucleotides agree with TRBD1. J lost 6 bases, V lost 7 bases, and 6 bases had no gene match. From germline, CDR1 is KGHDR and CDR2 SFDVKD. CDR3 length: 13 residues. The chain's CDR3 is CATSPGRGHGYTF. The CDR3 region has the DNA TGTGCCACCAGCCCCGGCAGGGGGCATGGCTACACCTTC.

This clone was counted once. The chain uses TRBV5-8 and TRBJ2-3; TRBD2 might be the D (5 bases). The length of the CDR3 is 13 residues. Deletions cut 0 bases from V and 8 bases from J, with 10 bases between. Germline V gene sequence: CDR1 SGHTS, CDR2 YDEGEE. The CDR3 region has the DNA TGTGCCAGCAGCTTGGGAGGGTACCCTACGCAGTATTTT. Translated, it gives CASSLGGYPTQYF.

The V call is TRBV6-5, the J call TRBJ1-2; D gene unclear. The CDR3 extends over 11 amino acids. Germline V lookup: CDR1 MNHEY, CDR2 SVGAGI. Trimming stripped 7 bases from V and 2 bases from J, with 5 bases between. The CDR3 bases are TGTGCCAGCACCCGGAACTATGGCTACACCTTC. This translates into CASTRNYGYTF.

The genes are TRBV11-2 and TRBJ2-3, with D uncertain. The CDR3 sequence is 14 residues long. V gave up 2 bases and J gave up 1 base, with 7 bases separating them. Germline V CDR1 and CDR2: SGHAT, FQNNGV. CDR3 residues: CASSLRSGTDTQYF. DNA for the CDR3: TGTGCCAGCAGCTTAAGGAGCGGCACAGATACGCAGTATTTT.

The chain uses TRBV27 and TRBJ2-6; no clear D gene. Germline loops: CDR1 MNHEY, CDR2 SMNVEV (reference sequence). Trimming shortened V by 5 bases and J by 0 bases, and 14 bases separated the two germline ends. The CDR3 runs to 17 residues. The CDR3 DNA reads TGTGCCAGCAGTCCCCCCCCGAGGTTCTCTGGGGCCAACGTCCTGACTTTC. It specifies CASSPPPRFSGANVLTF.

This clone was found a few times. The chain recombines TRBV7-9 with TRBJ2-3; TRBD1 matches at 7 bases. Losses at the gene ends were 1 base for V and 3 bases for J; bases not matched to a gene: 1. Germline values: CDR1 SEHNR, CDR2 FQNEAQ (reference sequence). The CDR3 runs 14 residues. The DNA for the CDR3 is TGTGCCAGCAGCTTAGACAGGGGTACAGATACGCAGTATTTT. It encodes CASSLDRGTDTQYF.

This clone was observed a few times. The chain joins TRBV4-1 to TRBJ2-7; 9 bases map to TRBD2. Germline V gene sequence: CDR1 MGHRA, CDR2 YSYEKL. The CDR3 has 17 amino acids. V lost 0 bases to trimming and J lost 1 base; unmatched junction nucleotides: 7. The CDR3: CASSQDDGLAGSYEQYF. CDR3 coding DNA: TGCGCCAGCAGCCAAGATGATGGGCTAGCGGGGTCCTACGAGCAGTACTTC.

This rearrangement joins TRBV29-1 to TRBJ1-2; no clear D gene. CDR3 length equals 13 residues. With 4 bases removed from V and 8 bases from J, the gap between germline ends came to 17 bases. The germline V gene encodes CDR1 SQVTM and CDR2 ANQGSEA. CDR3 loop: CSVATSGESGYTF. The CDR3 bases are TGCAGCGTTGCAACCAGCGGGGAGAGCGGCTACACCTTC.

The chain recombines TRBV6-5 with TRBJ1-6; a weak D match, TRBD1 (6 bases). The germline V gene encodes CDR1 MNHEY and CDR2 SVGAGI. This CDR3 region has 14 residues. V gave up 7 bases and J gave up 3 bases, with 10 bases separating them. CDR3 protein: CASNGQIYNSPLHF. The CDR3 nucleotides read TGTGCCAGCAACGGACAGATCTATAATTCACCCCTCCACTTT.

This sequence joins TRBV12-3 or TRBV12-4 and TRBJ1-1; 9 bases fit TRBD1. This CDR3 contains 13 residues. V shed 6 bases and J 1 base; nucleotides not matched to a gene: 0. The CDR3 spells CASRGQGNTEAFF. The CDR3 region has the DNA TGTGCCAGCAGGGGACAGGGGAACACTGAAGCTTTCTTT.

The V gene is TRBV30, the J gene TRBJ1-2; tentatively, D is TRBD1 (5 bases). The V and J ends lost 4 bases and 4 bases respectively, with 10 bases between them. The V gene's germline CDR1 is GTSNPN and CDR2 SVGIG (reference sequence). The CDR3 length is 12 residues. The CDR3 reads CAWTTTGYGYTF. As DNA, the CDR3 is TGTGCCTGGACCACAACAGGCTATGGCTACACCTTC.

This clone has only a few counts. This rearrangement joins TRBV4-1 to TRBJ1-2; D remains ambiguous. Germline CDR1 is MGHRA and CDR2 is YSYEKL. CDR3 length: 14 amino acids. The germline V and J ends were trimmed by 4 bases and 4 bases, with 13 bases remaining between them. The CDR3 DNA sequence: TGCGCCAGCAGCCGAGAGACTGGATCCTATGGCTACACCTTC. Amino acid sequence: CASSRETGSYGYTF.

The chain uses TRBV30 and TRBJ1-1; 8 bases agree with TRBD1. V lost 2 bases to trimming and J lost 11 bases; unmatched junction nucleotides: 7. Germline V gene lookup returns CDR1 GTSNPN and CDR2 SVGIG (reference sequence). The length of the CDR3 is 12 residues. In DNA form, the CDR3 reads TGTGCCTGGAGTAGACAGGGGTTTGGTGCTTTCTTT. Translating it yields CAWSRQGFGAFF.

The chain joins TRBV2 to TRBJ2-7; 11 nucleotides line up with TRBD2. This CDR3 region has 17 residues. The V segment lost 1 base and the J segment 4 bases; nucleotides outside the gene matches: 9. The germline V gene encodes CDR1 SNHLY and CDR2 FYNNEI. DNA of the CDR3: TGTGCCAGCAGTGAAGGAGAACTAGCGGGAGCGTTATACGAGCAGTACTTC. Encoded protein: CASSEGELAGALYEQYF.

V is TRBV10-3 and J is TRBJ2-5; 7 nucleotides agree with TRBD2. Losses at the gene ends were 0 bases for V and 2 bases for J; bases not matched to a gene: 3. This CDR3 is built from 15 residues. Germline V CDR1 and CDR2: ENHRY, SYGVKD. CDR3 in DNA: TGTGCCATCAGTGAGTCGGGGCGGGGGCAAGAGACCCAGTACTTC. Translating gives CAISESGRGQETQYF.

This clone was observed a handful of times. The chain is built from TRBV7-9 and TRBJ2-7; TRBD2 matches at 9 bases. Germline CDR1 is SEHNR and CDR2 is FQNEAQ (reference sequence). With V trimmed by 10 bases and J by 5 bases, 18 bases remained unmatched. The CDR3 is 16 amino acids. The CDR3 sequence is CATKRGAFSVLDEQYF. The CDR3 DNA sequence: TGTGCCACTAAGCGGGGGGCCTTCTCTGTTCTGGACGAGCAGTACTTC.

The chain combines TRBV2 with TRBJ2-2, with TRBD2 identical over 8 bases. Germline V gives CDR1 SNHLY, CDR2 FYNNEI. V shed 6 bases and J 1 base; nucleotides not matched to a gene: 1. The CDR3 is 14 amino acids. The CDR3, as DNA: TGTGCCAGCAGACTAGCGGAGAACACCGGGGAGCTGTTTTTT. This codes for CASRLAENTGELFF.